This entry lists 24 T cell receptor beta chains sequenced from one sample in a study of CD8+ T cells in alopecia areata. Extraction and reverse transcription of RNA yielded cDNA as the sequencing template. The table came from immunoSEQ multiplex PCR; TCRdb's copy has only in-frame clones and leaves some out. Seen here are roughly 120,000 clones, less than 80% observed once, and the top ten hold about 3%. Sequencing was performed on CD4+ T cells sorted from blood. Receptors originate from a human donor in good health.

This clone appeared a few times. The chain carries TRBV5-4 and TRBJ1-2; TRBD1 agrees at 10 bases. This CDR3 region has 14 residues. The germline V gene encodes CDR1 SGHNT and CDR2 YYREEE (reference sequence). J was trimmed by 5 bases and V by 3 bases; bases with no gene match: 4. The CDR3 reads CASSSPGQGYGYTF. CDR3 nucleotides: TGTGCCAGCAGCTCCCCGGGACAGGGGTATGGCTACACCTTC.

The chain is built from TRBV11-2 and TRBJ1-1, with D possibly TRBD1 on 6 matching bases. Germline V gene data show CDR1 as SGHAT and CDR2 as FQNNGV. This CDR3 is 12 amino acids long. V lost 5 bases, J lost 4 bases, and 8 bases lay in between. As DNA, the CDR3 is TGTGCCAGCAGCGCGGACAGCACTGAAGCTTTCTTT. The encoded protein is CASSADSTEAFF.

As DNA, the CDR3 is TGTGCCAGCAGGAGACAGGGGGCGGGAGATACGCAGTATTTT. It specifies CASRRQGAGDTQYF. The rearrangement uses TRBV6-6 and TRBJ2-3; 10 bases agree with TRBD1. J lost 5 bases, V lost 6 bases, and 5 bases had no gene match. This CDR3 has 14 amino acids. Germline CDR1 and CDR2: MNHNY and SVGAGI (reference sequence).

J is TRBJ1-4 and V is TRBV25-1; tentative D call: TRBD1 (5 bases). The CDR3 is made up of 15 amino acids. Per the germline V gene, CDR1 is MGHDK and CDR2 is SYGVNS. Trimming cost V 1 base and J 8 bases, with 14 bases left between them. CDR3 bases: TGTGCCAGCAGTGAATCGGGGGTTACAAAGGAAAAACTGTTTTTT. This gives the protein CASSESGVTKEKLFF. Complete variable domain (other parts from reference TRBV25-1 and TRBJ1-4): EADIYQTPRYLVIGTGKKITLECSQTMGHDKMYWYQQDPGMELHLIHYSYGVNSTEKGDLSSESTVSRIRTEHFPLTLESARPSHTSQYLCASSESGVTKEKLFFGSGTQLSVL.

The chain has TRBV18 and TRBJ2-3; unclear D gene. Trimming left V 5 bases short and J 0 bases short, with 6 bases between. This CDR3 is built from 13 residues. CDR1 is KGHSH and CDR2 is LQKENI in the germline V gene. This chain's CDR3 is CASSTGSTDTQYF. The CDR3 DNA reads TGTGCCAGCTCAACGGGCAGCACAGATACGCAGTATTTT.

The chain uses TRBV7-9 and TRBJ2-3; maybe TRBD1 (6 bases). The ends were cut back, 5 bases at V and 2 bases at J, with 14 bases in the middle. The germline gives CDR1 SEHNR, CDR2 FQNEAQ (reference sequence). This CDR3 is 15 amino acids long. The CDR3 here is CASSKDLGATDTQYF. The DNA for the CDR3 is TGTGCCAGCAGCAAGGACCTGGGGGCCACAGATACGCAGTATTTT.

The chain joins TRBV5-1 to TRBJ2-3, with D possibly called TRBD1 or TRBD2 (5 bases each). The CDR3 contains 16 residues. The V gene's germline CDR1 is SGHRS and CDR2 YFSETQ. The V end lost 5 bases, the J end lost 5 bases, and 21 bases lay between the germline ends. The CDR3 DNA reads as TGCGCCAGCAGAGTTGGAAGGGGCGGAGGAGGAGATACGCAGTATTTT. Protein sequence: CASRVGRGGGGDTQYF.

The chain carries TRBV5-1 and TRBJ2-5, with D perhaps TRBD1 or TRBD2 (5 bases each). The length of the CDR3 is 14 residues. Trimming removed 9 bases at V and 5 bases at J, with 20 bases between. From germline, CDR1 is SGHRS and CDR2 YFSETQ. The CDR3 region has the DNA TGCGCCACCAATATAGGGAAAGGGACGGAGACCCAGTACTTC. This gives the protein CATNIGKGTETQYF.

This clone has a handful of counts. The chain employs TRBV5-1 and TRBJ1-4; maybe TRBD1 (5 bases). CDR3 length equals 14 residues. The germline V and J ends were trimmed by 0 bases and 7 bases, with 10 bases remaining between them. Germline V lookup: CDR1 SGHRS, CDR2 YFSETQ. CDR3 region: CASSLGGSGEKLFF. CDR3 coding DNA: TGCGCCAGCAGCTTGGGGGGCTCGGGTGAAAAACTGTTTTTT.

In its sample, this clone was seen once. CDR3 DNA sequence: TGTGCCTGGGGCGGGCTGTCCGACGCAGATACGCAGTATTTT. Residues: CAWGGLSDADTQYF. This chain joins TRBV30 and TRBJ2-3, with a tentative D call TRBD2 (5 bases). The CDR3 covers 14 residues. The V gene lost 5 bases and the J gene lost 4 bases, with 16 bases spanning the gap. Germline V gene sequence: CDR1 GTSNPN, CDR2 SVGIG (reference sequence).

J is TRBJ2-7 and V is TRBV27, with D hard to call. The CDR3 is 14 amino acids. V shed 2 bases and J shed 6 bases, with 14 bases lying between them. In germline, CDR1 is MNHEY, CDR2 SMNVEV (reference sequence). CDR3 sequence: CASSLRRDGLEQYF. Here the CDR3 DNA reads TGTGCCAGCAGTTTACGCCGAGACGGGCTCGAGCAGTACTTC.

V and J are TRBV5-4 and TRBJ2-7; perhaps TRBD1 as D (7 bases). Trimming removed 0 bases at V and 2 bases at J, with 12 bases between. Germline values: CDR1 SGHNT, CDR2 YYREEE (reference sequence). This CDR3 region has 15 residues. CDR3 sequence: CASSLGGTETYEQYF. For the CDR3, the DNA is TGTGCCAGCAGCTTGGGCGGGACAGAGACCTACGAGCAGTACTTC.

V and J are TRBV6-5 and TRBJ1-1; TRBD1 is a possible D gene (5 bases). This CDR3 spans 14 amino acids. CDR1 and CDR2 from the germline V gene are MNHEY and SVGAGI. Trimming shortened V by 6 bases and J by 4 bases, and 15 bases separated the two germline ends. The CDR3 region is CASRNQGPRTEAFF. DNA for the CDR3: TGTGCCAGCAGAAACCAGGGACCGCGCACTGAAGCTTTCTTT.

The chain carries TRBV29-1 and TRBJ2-5; D is unclear. V was shortened by 6 bases and J by 5 bases, with 7 bases between the two germline ends. The germline V gene has CDR1 SQVTM and CDR2 ANQGSEA. CDR3 length: 10 amino acids. CDR3 region: CSVAYETQYF. For the CDR3, the DNA is TGCAGCGTAGCGTACGAGACCCAGTACTTC.

The chain links TRBV4-1 to TRBJ2-7; D remains ambiguous. This CDR3 is built from 12 residues. V was shortened by 1 base and J by 4 bases, with 5 bases between the two germline ends. Germline lookup yields CDR1 MGHRA and CDR2 YSYEKL. In nucleotides, the CDR3 is TGCGCCAGCAGCCAAGTGGGTTACGAGCAGTACTTC. It is translated as CASSQVGYEQYF.

This clone was picked up a small number of times. One end of the junction is discordant with germline, which a read error may explain. This chain links TRBV4-1 with TRBJ2-5; the match to TRBD2 covers 9 bases. From germline, CDR1 is MGHRA and CDR2 YSYEKL. There are 16 residues in the CDR3. DNA for the CDR3: TGTGCCAGCAGCCAAGAGGGCGGGGGGGCCCGAGAGACCCAGTACTTC. It codes for CASSQEGGGARETQYF.

This clone was counted only a few times. The chain links TRBV7-2 to TRBJ2-3; TRBD2 matches at 12 bases. The CDR3 has 16 amino acids. Trimming took 5 bases from V and 2 from J; bases not matched to a gene: 5. In germline, CDR1 is SGHTA, CDR2 FQGNSA. DNA for the CDR3: TGTGCCAGCAGCCTGAGACTAGCGGGGGACACAGATACGCAGTATTTT. It translates to CASSLRLAGDTDTQYF.

The V gene is TRBV7-2, the J gene TRBJ1-1, with unresolved D. Germline-derived CDR1 and CDR2 are SGHTA and FQGNSA. The CDR3 runs 14 residues. V lost 1 base to trimming and J lost 1 base, with 7 bases between them. The CDR3 protein is CASSLGRQNTEAFF. The CDR3 DNA reads TGTGCCAGCAGCTTAGGGAGACAGAACACTGAAGCTTTCTTT. Variable domain in full (rest from reference TRBV7-2 and TRBJ1-1): GAGVSQSPSNKVTEKGKDVELRCDPISGHTALYWYRQSLGQGLEFLIYFQGNSAPDKSGLPSDRFSAERTGGSVSTLTIQRTQQEDSAVYLCASSLGRQNTEAFFGQGTRLTVV.

This clone was seen a single time. The chain recombines TRBV29-1 with TRBJ1-1, with D unclear. Between the trimmed V and J ends, which lost 3 bases and 4 bases, there was a span of 12 bases. CDR3 length equals 13 residues. Germline CDR1 SQVTM, CDR2 ANQGSEA. The CDR3 reads CSVEGRMGTEAFF. Here the CDR3 DNA reads TGCAGCGTTGAGGGCAGAATGGGCACTGAAGCTTTCTTT.

A few counts support this clone. The genes are TRBV4-1 and TRBJ2-7; weak D call: TRBD1 (6 bases). The CDR3 is made up of 14 amino acids. The V end was cut by 4 bases, the J end by 2 bases, with 12 bases between. Germline CDR1 and CDR2: MGHRA and YSYEKL. CDR3 nucleotides: TGCGCCAGCAGCCTACAGGGCTCCACCTACGAGCAGTACTTC. Translated: CASSLQGSTYEQYF.

This clone was counted only a few times. V gene TRBV7-2 combines with J gene TRBJ2-1; the D is unclear. The CDR3 is 11 amino acids. V gave up 6 bases and J gave up 10 bases, with 10 bases separating them. In germline, CDR1 is SGHTA, CDR2 FQGNSA. The CDR3 region is CASRAGREQFF. The DNA of the CDR3 is TGTGCCAGCAGGGCAGGACGGGAGCAGTTCTTC.

This chain connects TRBV30 to TRBJ2-1; no firm D call. Germline V gene data show CDR1 as GTSNPN and CDR2 as SVGIG (reference sequence). The CDR3 has 14 residues. V dropped 5 bases and J dropped 5 bases, with 16 bases sitting between them. The DNA of the CDR3 is TGTGCCTGGCAACGTGGGCGAACAGACAATGAGCAGTTCTTC. Translation: CAWQRGRTDNEQFF.

The chain employs TRBV10-2 and TRBJ1-1; 7 nucleotides agree with TRBD1. CDR3 length: 15 amino acids. The trim removed 0 bases at V and 3 bases at J, leaving 4 bases unmatched. Germline CDR1 reads WSHSY; CDR2 reads SAAADI. CDR3 nucleotide sequence: TGCGCCAGCAGTGAGTCTGGACAGGTCTACACTGAAGCTTTCTTT. This translates into CASSESGQVYTEAFF.

This clone was seen more than once but under ten times. V usage is TRBV7-8 and J usage is TRBJ2-7, with a tentative D call TRBD2 (6 bases). V lost 5 bases and J lost 2, with 13 bases in between. Germline V gene data show CDR1 as SGHVS and CDR2 as FQNEAQ. This CDR3 is 14 amino acids long. The CDR3 DNA sequence: TGTGCCAGCAGCCCCGGGGGACCCGCCTACGAGCAGTACTTC. It yields the protein CASSPGGPAYEQYF. Looking up the rest from reference TRBV7-8 and TRBJ2-7 gives the full variable domain: GAGVSQSPRYKVAKRGQDVALRCDPISGHVSLFWYQQALGQGPEFLTYFQNEAQLDKSGLPSDRFFAERPEGSVSTLKIQRTQQEDSAVYLCASSPGGPAYEQYFGPGTRLTVT.